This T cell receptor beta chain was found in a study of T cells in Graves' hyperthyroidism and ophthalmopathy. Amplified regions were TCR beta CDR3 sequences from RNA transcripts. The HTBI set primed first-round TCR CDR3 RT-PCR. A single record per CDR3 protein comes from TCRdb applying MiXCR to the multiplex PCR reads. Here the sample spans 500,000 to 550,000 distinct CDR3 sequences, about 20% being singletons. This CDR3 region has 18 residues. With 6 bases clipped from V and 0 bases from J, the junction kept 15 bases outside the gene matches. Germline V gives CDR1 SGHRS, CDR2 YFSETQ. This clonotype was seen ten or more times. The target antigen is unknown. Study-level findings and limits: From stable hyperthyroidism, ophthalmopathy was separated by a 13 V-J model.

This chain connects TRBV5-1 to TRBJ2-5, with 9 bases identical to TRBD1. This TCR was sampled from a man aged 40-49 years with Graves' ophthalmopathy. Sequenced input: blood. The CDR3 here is CASMTGGGSGVYQETQYF. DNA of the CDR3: TGCGCCAGCATGACAGGGGGAGGTAGCGGCGTGTACCAAGAGACCCAGTACTTC.